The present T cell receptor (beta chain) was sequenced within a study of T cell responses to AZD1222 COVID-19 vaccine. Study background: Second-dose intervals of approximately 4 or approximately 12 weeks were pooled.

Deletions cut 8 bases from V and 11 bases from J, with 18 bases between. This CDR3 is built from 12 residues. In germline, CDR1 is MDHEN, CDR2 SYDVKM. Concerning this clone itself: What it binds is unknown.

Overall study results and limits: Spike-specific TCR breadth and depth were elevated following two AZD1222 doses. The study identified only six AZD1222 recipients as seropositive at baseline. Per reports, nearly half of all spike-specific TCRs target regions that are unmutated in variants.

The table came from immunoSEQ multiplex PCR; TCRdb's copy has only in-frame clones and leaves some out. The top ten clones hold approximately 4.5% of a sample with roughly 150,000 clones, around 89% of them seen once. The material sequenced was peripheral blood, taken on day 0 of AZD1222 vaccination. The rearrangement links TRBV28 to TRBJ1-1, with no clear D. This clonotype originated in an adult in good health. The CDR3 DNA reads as TGTGCCAGCGGAGACAACCCTTTGTTGGCTTTCTTT. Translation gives CASGDNPLLAFF. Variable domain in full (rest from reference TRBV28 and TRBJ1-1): DVKVTQSSRYLVKRTGEKVFLECVQDMDHENMFWYRQDPGLGLRLIYFSYDVKMKEKGDIPEGYSVSREKKERFSLILESASTNQTSMYLCASGDNPLLAFFGQGTRLTVV.